This T cell receptor beta chain is from a study of human T cells and chemical hapten exposure. In germline, CDR1 is SQVTM, CDR2 ANQGSEA. V gave up 1 base and J gave up 0 bases, with 9 bases separating them. The CDR3 runs to 14 residues. The count of this clonotype is one. TCRdb recomputed calls from the RACE reads with MiXCR, one row per CDR3 protein. The table records 65,000 to 80,000 distinct CDR3 sequences, 10% of them present only once. Time point meaning: patch test 1, 2 weeks after DPC sensitization. Treatment given: therapeutic diphenylcyclopropenone sensitization with weekly scalp DPC. The material sequenced was whole blood, taken in connection with sensitization to the hapten diphenylcyclopropenone (DPC). The clonotype originates from a woman between 45 and 60 years old with alopecia areata. Some clones in this sample may be carry-over from other donors' samples. This chain uses TRBV29-1 with TRBJ2-5, with D tentatively TRBD1 (6 bases). The CDR3 spells CSVEGRQDQETQYF. The CDR3 region has the DNA TGCAGCGTTGAAGGAAGACAGGACCAAGAGACCCAGTACTTC.